This T cell receptor (beta chain) originates from a study of blood T cell repertoires in COVID-19. Across the study: In each case, the material was cDNA or gDNA derived from T cells, B-cell-depleted T cells, or PBMCs.

The germline gives CDR1 MNHEY, CDR2 SVGAGI. This CDR3 contains 14 residues. The germline V and J ends were trimmed by 4 bases and 8 bases, with 17 bases remaining between them. How the authors handled the data: Reference gene primers were amplified, and this amplification served to estimate nucleated cell counts. The assay was immunoSEQ multiplex PCR, and TCRdb's table has in-frame clones only and misses some. The D gene and trimming were derived from the DNA, and the V and J assignments and clone size from that table. Of under 250,000 clones listed, more than 70% are singletons. The TCR comes from a man aged 40-55 years with active or convalescent COVID-19. J is TRBJ1-2 and V is TRBV6-5; D is possibly TRBD1 (5 bases). The sequenced sample consisted of peripheral blood. The CDR3 coding sequence is TGTGCCAGCAGTTCTACCGGGACCGCGGGGGGCTACACCTTC. Translated: CASSSTGTAGGYTF.